Each of the 6 T cell receptor beta chains below was sequenced from the same sample in a study of cytomegalovirus exposure and HLA in healthy donors. PCR involved 60 Vbeta and 13 Jbeta primers. Measured with immunoSEQ multiplex PCR; TCRdb has only the in-frame clones, and not every one. Of 150,000 to 200,000 clones listed, approximately 76% were seen once; the top ten hold roughly 5.2%. Sequencing used PBMCs. Receptor source: a woman in her late teens or twenties in good health and CMV-seropositive.

The V and J genes are TRBV27 and TRBJ1-1; D may be TRBD1 (5 bases). V gave up 4 bases and J gave up 0 bases, with 9 bases separating them. Germline V CDR1 and CDR2: MNHEY, SMNVEV (reference sequence). There are 14 residues in the CDR3. CDR3 bases: TGTGCCAGCAGTTCGCGACAGATGAACACTGAAGCTTTCTTT. This codes for CASSSRQMNTEAFF.

The chain has TRBV7-9 and TRBJ2-1; tentative D call: TRBD2 (5 bases). The V gene's germline CDR1 is SEHNR and CDR2 FQNEAQ (reference sequence). Trimming took off 5 bases at V and 4 bases at J, with 21 bases between the two ends. The CDR3 consists of 17 residues. The CDR3 DNA is TGTGCCAGCAGCCCACGAGGGAGACCTGTACTATACAATGAGCAGTTCTTC. Its protein product is CASSPRGRPVLYNEQFF.

A remark on this clone: The junction departs from germline at one end; a sequencing error may be responsible. Other DNA sequences in this specimen translate into the identical CDR3. V gene TRBV6-1 combines with J gene TRBJ2-7; 12 positions agree with TRBD2. In germline, CDR1 is MNHNS, CDR2 SASEGT. CDR3 length equals 15 residues. The CDR3 DNA is TGTGCCAGTAGTGAAGCTAGCGGGGGGGCCTACGAGCAGTACTTC. It is translated as CASSEASGGAYEQYF.

The gene calls are TRBV11-3 and TRBJ2-1, with 10 bases fitting TRBD1. Germline-derived CDR1 and CDR2 are SGHNT and YENEEA. V lost 5 bases, J lost 3 bases, and 7 bases stayed unmatched. The CDR3 has 16 amino acids. CDR3 sequence reads: CASSHPGQGSYNEQFF. CDR3 coding DNA: TGTGCCAGCAGCCACCCGGGACAGGGGAGCTACAATGAGCAGTTCTTC. The full variable domain, with the rest looked up from reference TRBV11-3 and TRBJ2-1, is EAGVVQSPRYKIIEKKQPVAFWCNPISGHNTLYWYLQNLGQGPELLIRYENEEAVDDSQLPKDRFSAERLKGVDSTLKIQPAELGDSAVYLCASSHPGQGSYNEQFFGPGTRLTVL.

The chain uses TRBV7-9 and TRBJ1-5, with no clear D. Germline CDR1 and CDR2: SEHNR and FQNEAQ (reference sequence). CDR3 length: 16 residues. V lost 4 bases and J lost 3, with 16 bases in between. CDR3 nucleotides: TGTGCCAGCAGCTCCGCCTGGGAGGGCCACAATCAGCCCCAGCATTTT. Protein sequence: CASSSAWEGHNQPQHF.

This clone came up a few times. This chain links TRBV11-3 with TRBJ1-6; 8 bases match TRBD1. The germline CDR1 and CDR2 sequences are SGHNT and YENEEA. The CDR3 loop spans 18 amino acids. Unmatched junction bases numbered 12, after V lost 6 bases and J lost 2 bases. As DNA, the CDR3 is TGTGCCAGCAGGCCCCTCCCATGGACAGGGCCCTATAATTCACCCCTCCACTTT. This codes for CASRPLPWTGPYNSPLHF. The full variable domain, its missing parts supplied by reference TRBV11-3 and TRBJ1-6, is EAGVVQSPRYKIIEKKQPVAFWCNPISGHNTLYWYLQNLGQGPELLIRYENEEAVDDSQLPKDRFSAERLKGVDSTLKIQPAELGDSAVYLCASRPLPWTGPYNSPLHFGNGTRLTVT.